Listed here is a single T cell receptor beta chain. These data originate in a study of blood T cell repertoires in COVID-19. For the study at large: T cells, B-cell-depleted T cells, or PBMCs provided the cDNA or gDNA that served as material.

Authors' analysis steps: Reference gene primer amplification gave estimated nucleated cell counts. TCRdb keeps only in-frame clones here, not all; method: immunoSEQ multiplex PCR. V, J and clone size derive from that table, while D and trimming were established from the DNA sequence. The sample lists 40,000 to 55,000 clones, approximately 90% occurring once. This CDR3 comprises 16 residues. The V segment lost 4 bases and the J segment 0 bases; nucleotides outside the gene matches: 4. Per germline, CDR1 MNHEY and CDR2 SMNVEV (reference sequence). The V and J genes are TRBV27 and TRBJ1-1, with 11 bases aligning to TRBD1. This clonotype originated in a man between 50 and 59 years old with active COVID-19. The sequenced sample was peripheral blood. This CDR3 reads CASSYRTGGLNTEAFF. The CDR3 DNA reads TGTGCCAGCAGTTATCGGACAGGGGGCTTGAACACTGAAGCTTTCTTT.